The 30 T cell receptor beta chains listed next were all sequenced from one sample in a study of blood T cells in healthy people across ages (dated by TCRdb to the mid-2010s). The library was built by means of 5' RACE. Data came from an Illumina HiSeq 2500. A second PCR of roughly 6 to 11 cycles was run with a J-beta primer mix and a sample-barcoded 5' primer. TCRdb reprocessed the public reads (quality trimming at Q25 with fastp, clone calling with MiXCR) and kept in-frame beta chains. All rows with the same CDR3 protein become a single entry with the most common DNA and genes. A total of around 800,000 distinct CDR3 sequences appear in this sample, about 46% of them only once. 15% to 20% of the sample lies in the top ten. Sequencing was carried out using blood. All receptors come from a man of 80 years or more in good health.

This chain joins TRBV6-2 or TRBV6-3 and TRBJ2-3; perhaps TRBD2 as D (5 bases). V lost 0 bases and J lost 2, with 9 bases in between. This CDR3 has 15 amino acids. CDR1 and CDR2 (germline): MNHEY, SVGEGT. The CDR3 nucleotides read TGTGCCAGCAGTTACTCGTCGGGAACCACAGATACGCAGTATTTT. Encoded protein: CASSYSSGTTDTQYF.

J is TRBJ2-1 and V is TRBV14, with 8 bases that match TRBD2. Germline V gives CDR1 SGHDN, CDR2 FVKESK. This CDR3 has 12 residues. V lost 0 bases and J lost 14; bases outside the gene matches: 3. The CDR3 is CASSQDYGGEFF. As DNA, the CDR3 is TGTGCCAGCAGCCAAGATTACGGGGGGGAGTTCTTC.

The chain joins TRBV7-2 to TRBJ2-4; 7 nucleotides agree with TRBD2. The J call may be faulty, since TRBJ2-7 better matches the DNA end. Per the germline V gene, CDR1 is SGHTA and CDR2 is FQGNSA. This CDR3 is built from 15 residues. The CDR3 DNA is TGTGCCAGCAGCCCAACGGGAGGTAGAACCTACGAGCAGTACTTC. This encodes CASSPTGGRTYEQYF.

This clonotype occurred a few times. The chain joins TRBV15 to TRBJ1-5; 8 nucleotides agree with TRBD1. Per germline, CDR1 LNHNV and CDR2 YYDKDF (reference sequence). V was pared by 2 bases and J by 5 bases, with 5 bases of the junction left unmatched. This CDR3 is 15 amino acids long. The CDR3 protein is CATSRIQGAYQPQHF. Written as DNA, the CDR3 is TGTGCCACCAGCAGAATCCAGGGGGCTTATCAGCCCCAGCATTTT. Full variable domain (rest looked up from reference TRBV15 and TRBJ1-5): DAMVIQNPRYQVTQFGKPVTLSCSQTLNHNVMYWYQQKSSQAPKLLFHYYDKDFNNEADTPDNFQSRRPNTSFCFLDIRSPGLGDTAMYLCATSRIQGAYQPQHFGDGTRLSIL.

This chain uses TRBV30 with TRBJ2-3; D may be TRBD1 (7 bases). CDR1 is GTSNPN and CDR2 is SVGIG in the germline V gene (reference sequence). V was clipped by 2 bases and J by 3 bases, with 15 bases between them. CDR3 size: 15 residues. The CDR3 here is CAWSYWAGGTDTQYF. The CDR3 DNA sequence: TGTGCCTGGAGTTACTGGGCAGGGGGGACAGATACGCAGTATTTT.

This chain joins TRBV6-1 and TRBJ1-1; D not certain. Trimming removed 7 bases from V and 3 bases from J, with 12 bases in between. The length of the CDR3 is 13 residues. Germline V gives CDR1 MNHNS, CDR2 SASEGT. The CDR3 nucleotides are TGTGCCAGCATCCCCGCCTGGTACACTGAAGCTTTCTTT. It yields the protein CASIPAWYTEAFF.

This clonotype was seen only a few times. The gene calls are TRBV3-1 and TRBJ2-3; possible D gene TRBD2, 5 bases. Germline-derived CDR1 and CDR2 are LGHDT and YNNKEL (reference sequence). The CDR3 has 18 amino acids. The V end lost 0 bases, the J end lost 2 bases, and 18 bases lay between the germline ends. CDR3 nucleotides: TGTGCCAGCAGCCAAGAAGTCGGGCTAGCCTCTCCCACAGATACGCAGTATTTT. This codes for CASSQEVGLASPTDTQYF.

V and J are TRBV7-3 and TRBJ2-1; a possible D gene is TRBD2 (5 bases). The germline V and J ends were trimmed by 5 bases and 8 bases, with 22 bases remaining between them. Germline loops: CDR1 SGHTA, CDR2 FQGTGA. The CDR3 length is 16 residues. Here the CDR3 DNA reads TGTGCCAGCAGCCCCGGACTCGCGGGTCTAGGCGATGAGCAGTTCTTC. Residues: CASSPGLAGLGDEQFF.

The J gene is TRBJ2-3, the V gene TRBV3-1; D remains ambiguous. Germline V gene data show CDR1 as LGHDT and CDR2 as YNNKEL (reference sequence). The CDR3 contains 15 residues. V lost 0 bases to trimming and J lost 1 base, with 8 bases between them. The CDR3 DNA sequence: TGTGCCAGCAGCCAAGATTCCAGCGGCACAGATACGCAGTATTTT. Amino acids: CASSQDSSGTDTQYF.

In its sample, this clonotype was seen a few times. V gene TRBV5-1 combines with J gene TRBJ1-2, with D perhaps TRBD1 (5 bases). V was clipped by 0 bases and J by 8 bases, with 11 bases between them. CDR1 and CDR2 (germline): SGHRS, YFSETQ. The CDR3 has 13 amino acids. The CDR3 here is CASSLGQGRGYTF. The CDR3, as DNA: TGCGCCAGCAGCTTGGGGCAGGGTCGGGGCTACACCTTC.

This clonotype was seen more than once but under ten times. The gene calls are TRBV29-1 and TRBJ2-5; D uncertain. Deletions cut 5 bases from V and 1 base from J, with 11 bases between. Germline assignment: CDR1 SQVTM and CDR2 ANQGSEA. This CDR3 contains 13 residues. The CDR3 sequence is CSVRPDAQETQYF. Here the CDR3 DNA reads TGCAGCGTTCGGCCGGACGCCCAAGAGACCCAGTACTTC.

CDR3 loop: CATWMGTGELFF. The CDR3 DNA reads as TGTGCCACCTGGATGGGCACCGGGGAGCTGTTTTTT. This chain links TRBV5-4 with TRBJ2-2; D not resolved. The germline CDR1 and CDR2 sequences are SGHNT and YYREEE (reference sequence). The V gene lost 9 bases and the J gene lost 4 bases, with 10 bases spanning the gap. This CDR3 contains 12 residues.

V and J are TRBV7-2 and TRBJ2-1, with TRBD2 identical over 10 bases. Germline-derived CDR1 and CDR2 are SGHTA and FQGNSA. The CDR3 totals 16 residues. V shed 1 base, J shed 7 bases, and the junction held 7 bases outside the gene matches. The CDR3 is CASSLGASGSGNEQFF. The CDR3 nucleotides read TGTGCCAGCAGCTTAGGGGCTAGCGGGAGCGGGAATGAGCAGTTCTTC.

In this sample, this clonotype turned up many times. The chain has TRBV20-1 and TRBJ2-7, with TRBD1 identical over 8 bases. The CDR3 has 14 residues. The trim removed 1 base at V and 2 bases at J, leaving 4 bases unmatched. CDR1 is DFQATT, CDR2 SNEGSKA, per germline (reference sequence). CDR3 sequence: CSARGQGLAYEQYF. The CDR3 DNA sequence: TGCAGTGCTAGAGGACAGGGGCTCGCCTACGAGCAGTACTTC.

Concerning this clonotype itself: Being one base from a much bigger clone, this may be a read error. The rearrangement uses TRBV28 and TRBJ2-7; 8 positions agree with TRBD2. This CDR3 region has 14 residues. CDR1 MDHEN and CDR2 SYDVKM come from the germline V gene. J was trimmed by 3 bases and V by 7 bases; bases with no gene match: 8. The CDR3 here is CASNPRAGVYEQYF. The CDR3 bases are TGTGCCAGCAACCCACGAGCGGGAGTCTACGAGCAGTACTTC.

This clonotype has a handful of counts. The junction and the germline gene differ at one end; a read error may be behind it. This chain connects TRBV5-1 to TRBJ2-5; 9 bases fit TRBD2. The CDR3 is 15 residues long. Germline V lookup: CDR1 SGHRS, CDR2 YFSETQ. CDR3 amino acids: CASRLGSGRFNEQYF. CDR3 nucleotide sequence: TGCGCCAGCAGATTGGGTAGCGGGAGATTCAATGAGCAGTACTTC.

The gene calls are TRBV2 and TRBJ1-4; D not resolved. The V gene's germline CDR1 is SNHLY and CDR2 FYNNEI. The CDR3 contains 15 residues. The V end lost 3 bases, the J end lost 5 bases, and 13 bases lay between the germline ends. This CDR3 is CASSDRTKINEKLFF. The CDR3 region has the DNA TGTGCCAGCAGTGACCGGACGAAGATCAATGAAAAACTGTTTTTT.

The chain recombines TRBV2 with TRBJ1-1, with 10 nucleotides matching TRBD1. Trimming removed 8 bases from V and 5 bases from J; junction bases left unmatched: 5. The CDR3 has 13 amino acids. The germline CDR1 and CDR2 sequences are SNHLY and FYNNEI. Here the CDR3 DNA reads TGTGCCAGCTCTCCGGGACAGGGGACTGAAGCTTTCTTT. Its translation: CASSPGQGTEAFF. Full variable domain (outside the CDR3, taken from reference TRBV2 and TRBJ1-1): EPEVTQTPSHQVTQMGQEVILRCVPISNHLYFYWYRQILGQKVEFLVSFYNNEISEKSEIFDDQFSVERPDGSNFTLKIRSTKLEDSAMYFCASSPGQGTEAFFGQGTRLTVV.

This rearrangement joins TRBV4-1 to TRBJ2-7, with D unclear. This CDR3 comprises 14 residues. Germline CDR1 reads MGHRA; CDR2 reads YSYEKL. The germline V and J ends were trimmed by 4 bases and 2 bases, with 12 bases remaining between them. CDR3 protein: CASSRGPGPYEQYF. The CDR3 nucleotides are TGCGCCAGCAGCCGAGGACCGGGCCCCTACGAGCAGTACTTC.

Points on this clonotype: A clone one base away is much larger, so this may be a read error. This chain uses TRBV5-1 with TRBJ2-1, with D hard to call. Trimming took off 0 bases at V and 9 bases at J, with 16 bases between the two ends. The CDR3 consists of 15 residues. The germline V gene encodes CDR1 SGHRS and CDR2 YFSETQ. The CDR3 region has the DNA TGCGCCAGCAGCTTGGTTGGACGCAAGTCGAGTGAGCAGTTCTTC. As protein: CASSLVGRKSSEQFF.

The J gene is TRBJ2-7, the V gene TRBV20-1; 8 nucleotides align to TRBD2. V shed 3 bases, J shed 2 bases, and the junction held 9 bases outside the gene matches. The CDR3 consists of 15 residues. Germline values: CDR1 DFQATT, CDR2 SNEGSKA (reference sequence). CDR3 nucleotides: TGCAGTGCTAGTGACTCTAAGCGGGGGACCTACGAGCAGTACTTC. It translates to CSASDSKRGTYEQYF.

V and J are TRBV14 and TRBJ2-3; possible D gene TRBD2, 6 bases. Germline values: CDR1 SGHDN, CDR2 FVKESK. V lost 3 bases and J lost 8, with 12 bases in between. This CDR3 is 13 amino acids long. The CDR3 loop reads CASSQGLTGTQYF. The CDR3 DNA reads TGTGCCAGCAGCCAGGGACTCACCGGTACGCAGTATTTT.

The gene calls are TRBV6-5 and TRBJ1-2; possible D gene TRBD1, 5 bases. The CDR3 has 11 residues. The V gene's germline CDR1 is MNHEY and CDR2 SVGAGI. V lost 8 bases and J 9 bases, leaving 13 bases between the germline ends. DNA for the CDR3: TGTGCCAGCGGCCCGGGGGGAAGCTACACCTTC. The encoded protein is CASGPGGSYTF.

This clonotype came up a few times. The genes are TRBV10-3 and TRBJ2-7; D not certain. Germline values: CDR1 ENHRY, CDR2 SYGVKD. The V gene lost 0 bases and the J gene lost 2 bases, with 5 bases spanning the gap. This CDR3 has 13 residues. DNA for the CDR3: TGTGCCATCAGTGAGTCAGGCACCTACGAGCAGTACTTC. Its translation is CAISESGTYEQYF.

This chain links TRBV20-1 with TRBJ2-1; D uncertain. The CDR3 sequence is 12 residues long. CDR1 is DFQATT and CDR2 is SNEGSKA in the germline V gene (reference sequence). V was trimmed by 6 bases and J by 4 bases, leaving 10 bases between them. In DNA, the CDR3 is TGCAGTGCCCCAACCCGGTACAATGAGCAGTTCTTC. Translation gives CSAPTRYNEQFF.

The chain has TRBV30 and TRBJ1-2, with 7 bases lining up with TRBD1. The CDR3 is 12 amino acids. The J segment lost 3 bases and the V segment lost 7 bases, leaving 5 bases of the junction unmatched. The germline gives CDR1 GTSNPN, CDR2 SVGIG (reference sequence). The chain's CDR3 is CASVGTDYGYTF. The CDR3 DNA sequence: TGTGCCTCAGTAGGGACAGACTATGGCTACACCTTC.

The rearrangement uses TRBV25-1 and TRBJ2-5, with D perhaps matching TRBD1 (5 bases). This CDR3 contains 14 residues. CDR1 MGHDK and CDR2 SYGVNS come from the germline V gene. The germline V and J ends were trimmed by 8 bases and 0 bases, with 13 bases remaining between them. CDR3 nucleotides: TGTGCCAGCGCCCCACAAGGGGACCAAGAGACCCAGTACTTC. As protein: CASAPQGDQETQYF.

This chain links TRBV11-1 with TRBJ2-5, with D tentatively TRBD1 or TRBD2 (7 bases each). Looked up from germline, CDR1 is SGHAT and CDR2 is FQDESV (reference sequence). The CDR3 is 15 amino acids. Between the trimmed V and J ends, which lost 3 bases and 2 bases, there was a span of 13 bases. CDR3 loop: CASSFPGGGQETQYF. In DNA form, the CDR3 reads TGTGCCAGCAGCTTTCCAGGGGGAGGGCAAGAGACCCAGTACTTC.

This chain connects TRBV2 to TRBJ1-1; D may be TRBD1 (6 bases). CDR1 is SNHLY, CDR2 FYNNEI, per germline. With 10 bases removed from V and 4 bases from J, the gap between germline ends came to 13 bases. This CDR3 is built from 12 residues. The CDR3 DNA reads TGTGCCACCCGGGGGGGGCTCACTGAAGCTTTCTTT. This gives the protein CATRGGLTEAFF. The whole variable domain, filled in from reference TRBV2 and TRBJ1-1, reads EPEVTQTPSHQVTQMGQEVILRCVPISNHLYFYWYRQILGQKVEFLVSFYNNEISEKSEIFDDQFSVERPDGSNFTLKIRSTKLEDSAMYFCATRGGLTEAFFGQGTRLTVV.

The chain has TRBV20-1 and TRBJ1-3; possibly TRBD1 for D (5 bases). The CDR3 has 18 residues. Germline loops: CDR1 DFQATT, CDR2 SNEGSKA (reference sequence). The CDR3 sequence: CNPGRASPDYIAGNTIYF. The CDR3 coding sequence is TGCAATCCCGGCAGGGCATCTCCCGACTACATAGCTGGAAACACCATATATTTT.